The rows below give T cell receptor beta chains drawn from one sample of a study of post-analysis software for immune sequencing data. TCRdb itself ran the PCR reads through MiXCR, one entry per CDR3 protein. The data hold about 770,000 distinct CDR3 sequences, with 46% observed a single time. Sample: blood. These receptors were collected from a girl aged 10 to 17 with multiple sclerosis. Each CDR3 is given with its conserved first and last residue. D genes are given only for firm matches. Rows may omit the clone size; those that give it use once, few, many or a size class.

NA	TRBJ2-3	NA	TRBV20-1	CSARRGSSPATQYF	TGCAGTGCCCGCCGGGGCTCATCCCCGGCTACGCAGTATTTT
NA	TRBJ2-4	NA	TRBV6-1	CASSEGDFQYF	TGTGCCAGCAGTGAAGGGGACTTTCAGTACTTC
few	TRBJ1-2	NA	TRBV5-1	CASSPVRQYGYTF	TGCGCCAGCAGCCCCGTTCGACAGTATGGCTACACCTTC
NA	TRBJ2-6	TRBD1	TRBV5-8	CASSFRGLGANVLTF	TGTGCCAGCAGCTTCAGGGGGCTGGGGGCCAACGTCCTGACTTTC
few	TRBJ2-3	TRBD1	TRBV4-3	CASSQYRGRDTQYF	TGCGCCAGCAGCCAATACAGGGGGCGAGATACGCAGTATTTT
NA	TRBJ2-7	TRBD1	TRBV5-6	CASSSGTGNHEQYF	TGTGCCAGCAGTTCCGGGACAGGGAACCACGAGCAGTACTTC
few	TRBJ2-1	TRBD2	TRBV6-5	CASSIAGGLLNEQFF	TGTGCCAGCAGTATAGCGGGAGGGCTTCTCAATGAGCAGTTCTTC
NA	TRBJ2-7	NA	TRBV20-1	CSAGSQYEQYF	TGCAGTGCTGGATCCCAATACGAGCAGTACTTC
few	TRBJ2-3	NA	TRBV6-5	CASSYLRERPDTQYF	TGTGCCAGCAGTTATTTGCGGGAACGCCCGGATACGCAGTATTTT
NA	TRBJ2-3	NA	TRBV20-1	CSASYQDTQYF	TGCAGTGCTTCCTACCAGGATACGCAGTATTTT
few	TRBJ2-1	NA	TRBV13	CASSPGHLYNEQFF	TGTGCCAGCAGCCCGGGACACCTCTACAATGAGCAGTTCTTC
NA	TRBJ2-7	TRBD2	TRBV28	CASSLERTGTSGSYEQYF	TGTGCCAGCAGTTTAGAAAGGACCGGGACTAGCGGGAGCTACGAGCAGTACTTC
NA	TRBJ2-7	NA	TRBV29-1	CSVSGDYEQYF	TGCAGCGTTTCTGGGGACTACGAGCAGTACTTC
NA	TRBJ2-5	TRBD2	TRBV11-2	CASSSGLAVQETQYF	TGTGCCAGCAGCTCCGGACTAGCGGTTCAAGAGACCCAGTACTTC
few	TRBJ1-1	NA	TRBV18	CASSRGTNTEAFF	TGTGCCAGCTCACGCGGGACGAACACTGAAGCTTTCTTT
NA	TRBJ2-3	NA	TRBV28	CVSSFRADTQYF	TGTGTCAGCAGTTTTCGAGCGGATACGCAGTATTTT
NA	TRBJ1-5	NA	TRBV4-2	CASSQDRGQPQHF	TGCGCCAGCAGCCAAGACAGAGGTCAGCCCCAGCATTTT
NA	TRBJ2-1	NA	TRBV5-1	CASSLAGGTGSVNEQFF	TGCGCCAGCAGCTTGGCGGGGGGGACAGGGTCCGTCAATGAGCAGTTCTTC
NA	TRBJ2-1	NA	TRBV29-1	CSVVGGFFSYNEQFF	TGCAGCGTTGTAGGGGGGTTTTTCTCCTACAATGAGCAGTTCTTC
NA	TRBJ2-1	TRBD1	TRBV4-2	CASSHPQGYNEQFF	TGTGCCAGCAGCCACCCACAGGGGTACAATGAGCAGTTCTTC
NA	TRBJ1-2	NA	TRBV9	CVSSAATTEFGYTF	TGTGTCAGCAGCGCAGCCACCACAGAGTTCGGCTACACCTTC
NA	TRBJ1-5	TRBD1	TRBV30	CAWSSTGGNQPQHF	TGTGCCTGGAGTTCGACAGGGGGCAATCAGCCCCAGCATTTT
NA	TRBJ1-1	TRBD1	TRBV29-1	CSVVRDSMNTEAFF	TGCAGCGTTGTGAGGGACAGCATGAACACTGAAGCTTTCTTT
once	TRBJ2-3	TRBD2	TRBV20-1	CSASSGHTDTQYF	TGCAGTGCTTCTAGCGGTCACACAGATACGCAGTATTTT
few	TRBJ2-1	NA	TRBV27	CASSSSGLSLPDNEQFF	TGTGCCAGCAGTTCCAGCGGGCTTTCTCTACCTGACAATGAGCAGTTCTTC
few	TRBJ2-1	NA	TRBV4-3	CASSQVTAGRYNEQFF	TGCGCCAGCAGCCAAGTCACGGCAGGGCGGTACAATGAGCAGTTCTTC
NA	TRBJ2-7	NA	TRBV4-3	CASSRDIRNEQYF	TGCGCCAGCAGCCGAGATATTCGGAACGAGCAGTACTTC
NA	TRBJ2-5	TRBD1	TRBV28	CASGIRGPETQYF	TGTGCCAGCGGAATCAGGGGGCCGGAGACCCAGTACTTC
few	TRBJ1-1	NA	TRBV12-3/TRBV12-4	CATTLGGAEAFF	TGTGCCACCACCCTAGGAGGGGCTGAAGCTTTCTTT
few	TRBJ1-1	NA	TRBV15	CATSRDRPRQAMNTEAFF	TGTGCCACCAGCAGAGATCGCCCCAGGCAGGCGATGAACACTGAAGCTTTCTTT
NA	TRBJ2-1	TRBD2	TRBV5-1	CASSLDGSGRIDEQFF	TGCGCCAGCAGCTTGGATGGTAGCGGGAGGATCGATGAGCAGTTCTTC
NA	TRBJ2-1	TRBD2	TRBV20-1	CSASPEAGEGNEQFF	TGCAGTGCTAGCCCAGAGGCGGGAGAGGGAAATGAGCAGTTCTTC
NA	TRBJ2-3	TRBD1	TRBV20-1	CSARDQGTGTSSTDTQYF	TGCAGTGCTAGAGATCAGGGGACAGGAACCTCTAGCACAGATACGCAGTATTTT
NA	TRBJ2-3	NA	TRBV12-3/TRBV12-4	CASHPGLSSDTQYF	TGTGCCAGCCATCCGGGATTGAGTTCAGATACGCAGTATTTT
few	TRBJ2-1	TRBD2	TRBV20-1	CSAREAGDVDEQFF	TGCAGTGCTAGAGAGGCGGGAGACGTAGATGAGCAGTTCTTC
NA	TRBJ2-7	NA	TRBV7-9	CASSDEGSHSYEQYF	TGTGCCAGCAGCGACGAGGGGAGTCATTCTTACGAGCAGTACTTC
NA	TRBJ2-1	NA	TRBV29-1	CSVEDQDSLEVVVGIYNEQFF	TGCAGCGTTGAAGATCAGGACTCCCTAGAGGTGGTTGTGGGAATATACAATGAGCAGTTCTTC
NA	TRBJ2-7	NA	TRBV20-1	CSARAPPASSYEQYF	TGCAGTGCTAGAGCCCCGCCGGCAAGCTCCTACGAGCAGTACTTC
few	TRBJ2-6	TRBD1	TRBV30	CAWSVGGPGTGSPGANVLTF	TGTGCCTGGAGCGTTGGGGGCCCCGGGACAGGCTCTCCTGGGGCCAACGTCCTGACTTTC
NA	TRBJ1-1	NA	TRBV5-1	CASGNPGRLNTEAFF	TGCGCCAGCGGGAACCCGGGACGGCTGAACACTGAAGCTTTCTTT
NA	TRBJ2-1	TRBD2	TRBV3-1	CASSPQRGGSKLGNEQFF	TGTGCCAGCAGCCCCCAGCGGGGCGGGAGTAAATTGGGGAATGAGCAGTTCTTC
NA	TRBJ2-1	TRBD2	TRBV20-1	CSARSWTSQYNEQFF	TGCAGTGCTAGATCTTGGACTAGCCAGTACAATGAGCAGTTCTTC
few	TRBJ2-1	TRBD2	TRBV9	CASSVSSGSNHEQFF	TGTGCCAGCAGCGTTTCTAGCGGGAGTAACCATGAGCAGTTCTTC
many	TRBJ2-7	TRBD2	TRBV6-1	CASSEPTSGPSYEQYF	TGTGCCAGCAGTGAACCCACTAGCGGGCCCTCCTACGAGCAGTACTTC
NA	TRBJ2-1	TRBD1	TRBV10-3	CAIKSSGTGNNEQFF	TGTGCCATCAAATCATCGGGGACAGGGAACAATGAGCAGTTCTTC
NA	TRBJ2-5	NA	TRBV5-1	CASRRVRSAETQYF	TGCGCCAGCCGCCGAGTAAGGTCTGCAGAGACCCAGTACTTC
NA	TRBJ2-1	TRBD2	TRBV20-1	CSARTGLASYNEQFF	TGCAGTGCTAGAACGGGACTAGCCTCCTACAATGAGCAGTTCTTC
few	TRBJ1-2	NA	TRBV20-1	CSVYYSYGYTF	TGCAGTGTTTACTACAGTTATGGCTACACCTTC
NA	TRBJ2-2	NA	TRBV5-6	CASSLSVRNTGELFF	TGTGCCAGCAGCTTGTCCGTTCGGAACACCGGGGAGCTGTTTTTT
NA	TRBJ2-7	NA	TRBV14	CASSQWSYEQYF	TGTGCCAGCAGCCAGTGGTCTTACGAGCAGTACTTC
NA	TRBJ2-7	TRBD2	TRBV12-3/TRBV12-4	CASSLASASGEGNEQYF	TGTGCCAGCAGTTTAGCGTCAGCTAGCGGGGAAGGCAATGAGCAGTACTTC
few	TRBJ2-1	TRBD2	TRBV20-1	CSAPPGLAGEQFF	TGCAGTGCTCCTCCGGGACTAGCGGGTGAGCAGTTCTTC
NA	TRBJ2-5	TRBD2	TRBV25-1	CASSESGTKKKTQYF	TGTGCCAGCAGTGAATCTGGGACTAAGAAAAAGACCCAGTACTTC
few	TRBJ2-5	NA	TRBV3-1	CANSQEKEQYF	TGTGCCAACAGCCAAGAAAAAGAGCAGTACTTC
few	TRBJ2-7	NA	TRBV20-1	CSATEGLFYEQYF	TGCAGTGCTACAGAGGGACTCTTCTACGAGCAGTACTTC